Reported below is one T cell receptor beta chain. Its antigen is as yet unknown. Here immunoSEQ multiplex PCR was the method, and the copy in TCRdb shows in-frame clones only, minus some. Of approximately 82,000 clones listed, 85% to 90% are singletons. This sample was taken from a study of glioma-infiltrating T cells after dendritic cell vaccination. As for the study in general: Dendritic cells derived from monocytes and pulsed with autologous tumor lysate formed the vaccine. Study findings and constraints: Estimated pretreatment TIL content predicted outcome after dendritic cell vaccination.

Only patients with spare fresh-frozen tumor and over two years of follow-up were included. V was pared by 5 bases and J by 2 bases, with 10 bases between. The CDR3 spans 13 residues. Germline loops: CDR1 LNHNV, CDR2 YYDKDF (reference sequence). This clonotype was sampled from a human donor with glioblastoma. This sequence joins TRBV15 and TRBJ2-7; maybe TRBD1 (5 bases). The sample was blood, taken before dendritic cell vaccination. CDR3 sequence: CATSLDRTYEQYF. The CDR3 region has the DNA TGTGCCACCAGCTTAGACAGAACCTACGAGCAGTACTTC. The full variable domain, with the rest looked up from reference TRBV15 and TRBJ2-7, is DAMVIQNPRYQVTQFGKPVTLSCSQTLNHNVMYWYQQKSSQAPKLLFHYYDKDFNNEADTPDNFQSRRPNTSFCFLDIRSPGLGDTAMYLCATSLDRTYEQYFGPGTRLTVT.